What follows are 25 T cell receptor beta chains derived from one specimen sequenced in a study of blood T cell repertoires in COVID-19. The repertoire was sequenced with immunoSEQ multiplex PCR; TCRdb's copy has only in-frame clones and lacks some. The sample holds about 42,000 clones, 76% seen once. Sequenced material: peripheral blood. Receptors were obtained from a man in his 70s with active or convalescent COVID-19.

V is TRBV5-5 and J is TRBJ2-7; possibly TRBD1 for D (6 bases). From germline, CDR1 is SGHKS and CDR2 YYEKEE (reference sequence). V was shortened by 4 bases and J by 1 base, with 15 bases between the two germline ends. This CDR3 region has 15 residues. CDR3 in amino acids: CASSVGAAKSYEQYF. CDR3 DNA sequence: TGTGCCAGCAGCGTGGGGGCCGCGAAGTCCTACGAGCAGTACTTC.

The DNA for the CDR3 is TGCGCCAGCAGCGCCCTAGCGGGGGATAATATTTACAATGAGCAGTTCTTC. This codes for CASSALAGDNIYNEQFF. This chain joins TRBV5-1 and TRBJ2-1; 10 nucleotides agree with TRBD2. The CDR3 has 17 residues. With V trimmed by 4 bases and J by 4 bases, 11 bases remained unmatched. Germline V gene lookup returns CDR1 SGHRS and CDR2 YFSETQ.

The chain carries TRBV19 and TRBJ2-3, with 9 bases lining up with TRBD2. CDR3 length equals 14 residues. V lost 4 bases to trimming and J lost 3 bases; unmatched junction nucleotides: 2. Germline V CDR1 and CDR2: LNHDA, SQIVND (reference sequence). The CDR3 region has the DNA TGTGCCAGTAGTAAGGCGGGGGGGACAGATACGCAGTATTTT. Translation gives CASSKAGGTDTQYF.

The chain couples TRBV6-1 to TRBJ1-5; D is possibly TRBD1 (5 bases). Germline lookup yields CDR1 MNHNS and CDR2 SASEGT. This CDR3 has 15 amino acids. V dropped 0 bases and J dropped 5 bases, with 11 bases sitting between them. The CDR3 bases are TGTGCCAGCAGTGAAGCCCCGCAGGGTGATCAGCCCCAGCATTTT. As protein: CASSEAPQGDQPQHF.

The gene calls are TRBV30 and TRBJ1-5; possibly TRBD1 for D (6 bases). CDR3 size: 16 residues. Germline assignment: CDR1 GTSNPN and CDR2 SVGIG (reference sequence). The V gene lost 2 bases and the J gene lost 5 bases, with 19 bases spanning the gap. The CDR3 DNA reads TGTGCCTGGAGTTCAAAACAGGACAGAAGGGATCAGCCCCAGCATTTT. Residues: CAWSSKQDRRDQPQHF.

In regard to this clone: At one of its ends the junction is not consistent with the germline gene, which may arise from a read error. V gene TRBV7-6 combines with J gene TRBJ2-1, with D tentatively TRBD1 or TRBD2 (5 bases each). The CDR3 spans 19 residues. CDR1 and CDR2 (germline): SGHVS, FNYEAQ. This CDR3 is CASSLAAVGPGSSYNEQFF. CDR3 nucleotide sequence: TGTGCCAGCAGCCTAGCTGCGGTGGGGCCCGGAAGCTCCTACAATGAGCAGTTCTTC.

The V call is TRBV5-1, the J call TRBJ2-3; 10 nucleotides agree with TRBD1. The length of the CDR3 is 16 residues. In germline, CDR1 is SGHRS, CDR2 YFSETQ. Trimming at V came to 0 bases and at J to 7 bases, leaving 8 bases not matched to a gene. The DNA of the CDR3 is TGCGCCAGCAGCTTGGGTTCGGGACAGGGGACATATACGCAGTATTTT. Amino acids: CASSLGSGQGTYTQYF. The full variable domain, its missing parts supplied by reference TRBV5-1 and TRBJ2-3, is KAGVTQTPRYLIKTRGQQVTLSCSPISGHRSVSWYQQTPGQGLQFLFEYFSETQRNKGNFPGRFSGRQFSNSRSEMNVSTLELGDSALYLCASSLGSGQGTYTQYFGPGTRLTVL.

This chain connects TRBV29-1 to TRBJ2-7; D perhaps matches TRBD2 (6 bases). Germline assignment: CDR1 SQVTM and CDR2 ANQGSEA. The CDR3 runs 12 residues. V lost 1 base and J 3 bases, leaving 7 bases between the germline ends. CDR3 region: CSVEVGGYEQYF. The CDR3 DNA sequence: TGCAGCGTTGAAGTGGGGGGCTACGAGCAGTACTTC.

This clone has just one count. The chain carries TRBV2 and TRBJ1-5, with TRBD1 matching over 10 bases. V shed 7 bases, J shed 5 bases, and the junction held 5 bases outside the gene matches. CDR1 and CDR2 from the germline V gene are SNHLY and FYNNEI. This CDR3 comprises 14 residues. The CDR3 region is CASTDRGQYQPQHF. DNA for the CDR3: TGTGCCAGCACCGACAGGGGGCAATATCAGCCCCAGCATTTT. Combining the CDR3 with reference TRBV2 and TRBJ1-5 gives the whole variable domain EPEVTQTPSHQVTQMGQEVILRCVPISNHLYFYWYRQILGQKVEFLVSFYNNEISEKSEIFDDQFSVERPDGSNFTLKIRSTKLEDSAMYFCASTDRGQYQPQHFGDGTRLSIL.

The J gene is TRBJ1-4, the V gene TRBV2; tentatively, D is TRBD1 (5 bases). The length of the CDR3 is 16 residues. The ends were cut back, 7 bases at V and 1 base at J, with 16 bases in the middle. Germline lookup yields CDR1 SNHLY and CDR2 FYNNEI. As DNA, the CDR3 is TGTGCCAGCACCGCAGGGTCATTGAGAACTAATGAAAAACTGTTTTTT. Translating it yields CASTAGSLRTNEKLFF. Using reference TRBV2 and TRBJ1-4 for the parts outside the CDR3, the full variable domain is EPEVTQTPSHQVTQMGQEVILRCVPISNHLYFYWYRQILGQKVEFLVSFYNNEISEKSEIFDDQFSVERPDGSNFTLKIRSTKLEDSAMYFCASTAGSLRTNEKLFFGSGTQLSVL.

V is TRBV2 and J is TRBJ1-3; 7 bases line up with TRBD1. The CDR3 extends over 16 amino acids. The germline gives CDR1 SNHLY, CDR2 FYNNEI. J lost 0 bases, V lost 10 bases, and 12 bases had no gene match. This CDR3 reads CATQPFRGDSGNTIYF. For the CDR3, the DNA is TGTGCCACCCAACCGTTCAGGGGGGACTCTGGAAACACCATATATTTT.

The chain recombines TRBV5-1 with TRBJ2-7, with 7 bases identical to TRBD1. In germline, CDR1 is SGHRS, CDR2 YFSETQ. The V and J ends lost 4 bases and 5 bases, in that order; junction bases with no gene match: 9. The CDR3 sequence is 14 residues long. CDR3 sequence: CASSARQGGDEQYF. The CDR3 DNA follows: TGCGCCAGCAGCGCAAGACAGGGTGGCGACGAGCAGTACTTC.

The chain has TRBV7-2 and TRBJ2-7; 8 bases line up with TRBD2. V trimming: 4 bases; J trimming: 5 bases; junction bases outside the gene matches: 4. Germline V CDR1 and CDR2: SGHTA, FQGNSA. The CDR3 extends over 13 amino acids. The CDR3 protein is CASSSGGKHEQYF. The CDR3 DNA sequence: TGTGCCAGCAGCTCGGGGGGGAAGCACGAGCAGTACTTC.

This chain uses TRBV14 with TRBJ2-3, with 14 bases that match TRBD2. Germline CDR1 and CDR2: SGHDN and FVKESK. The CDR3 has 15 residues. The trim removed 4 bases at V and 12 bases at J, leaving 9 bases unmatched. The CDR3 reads CASSPRLAGGYFQYF. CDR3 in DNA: TGTGCCAGCAGCCCCAGACTAGCGGGGGGGTATTTCCAGTATTTT.

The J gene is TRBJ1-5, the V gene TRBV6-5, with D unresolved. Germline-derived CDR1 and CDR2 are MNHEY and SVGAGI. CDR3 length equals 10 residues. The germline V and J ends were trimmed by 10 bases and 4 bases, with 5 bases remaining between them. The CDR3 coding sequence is TGTGCCATCCCGAATCAGCCCCAGCATTTT. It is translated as CAIPNQPQHF.

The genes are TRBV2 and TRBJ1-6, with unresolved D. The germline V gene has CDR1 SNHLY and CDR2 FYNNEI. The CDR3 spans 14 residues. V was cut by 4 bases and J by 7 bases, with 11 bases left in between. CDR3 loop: CASSVLAANSPLHF. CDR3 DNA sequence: TGTGCCAGCAGTGTTCTGGCGGCGAATTCACCCCTCCACTTT.

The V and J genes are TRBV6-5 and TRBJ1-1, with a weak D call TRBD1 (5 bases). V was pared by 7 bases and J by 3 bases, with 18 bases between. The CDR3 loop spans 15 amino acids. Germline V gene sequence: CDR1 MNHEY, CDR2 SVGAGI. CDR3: CASTPRQFAYTEAFF. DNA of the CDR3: TGTGCCAGCACCCCTCGACAGTTTGCCTACACTGAAGCTTTCTTT.

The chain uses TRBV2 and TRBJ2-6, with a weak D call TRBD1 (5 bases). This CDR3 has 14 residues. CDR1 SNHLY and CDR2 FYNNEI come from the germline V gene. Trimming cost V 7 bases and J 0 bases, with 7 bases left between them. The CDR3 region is CASKTDSGANVLTF. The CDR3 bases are TGTGCCAGCAAGACAGACTCTGGGGCCAACGTCCTGACTTTC.

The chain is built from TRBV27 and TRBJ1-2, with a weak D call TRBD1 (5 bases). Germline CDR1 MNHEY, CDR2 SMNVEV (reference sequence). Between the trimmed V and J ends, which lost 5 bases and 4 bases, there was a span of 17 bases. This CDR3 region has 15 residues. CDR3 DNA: TGTGCCAGCAGTGCTGGGAGGGGCCGCCTCTATGGCTACACCTTC. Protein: CASSAGRGRLYGYTF.

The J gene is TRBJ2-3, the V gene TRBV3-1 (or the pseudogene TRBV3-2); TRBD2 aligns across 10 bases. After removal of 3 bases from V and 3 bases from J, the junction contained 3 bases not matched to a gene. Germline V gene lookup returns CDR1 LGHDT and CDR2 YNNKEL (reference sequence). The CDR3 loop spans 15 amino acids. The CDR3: CASSQWTSGTDTQYF. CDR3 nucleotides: TGTGCCAGCAGCCAGTGGACTAGCGGAACAGATACGCAGTATTTT.

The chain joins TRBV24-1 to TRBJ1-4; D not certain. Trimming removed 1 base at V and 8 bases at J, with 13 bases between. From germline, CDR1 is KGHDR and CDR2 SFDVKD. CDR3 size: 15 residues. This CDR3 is CATSDFTAGGEKLFF. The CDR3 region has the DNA TGTGCCACCAGTGATTTTACGGCAGGAGGCGAAAAACTGTTTTTT.

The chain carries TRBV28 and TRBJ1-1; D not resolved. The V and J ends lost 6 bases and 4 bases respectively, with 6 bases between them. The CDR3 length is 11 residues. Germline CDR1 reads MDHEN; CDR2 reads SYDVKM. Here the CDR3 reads CASRRGTEAFF. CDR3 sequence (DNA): TGTGCCAGCAGGAGAGGCACTGAAGCTTTCTTT.

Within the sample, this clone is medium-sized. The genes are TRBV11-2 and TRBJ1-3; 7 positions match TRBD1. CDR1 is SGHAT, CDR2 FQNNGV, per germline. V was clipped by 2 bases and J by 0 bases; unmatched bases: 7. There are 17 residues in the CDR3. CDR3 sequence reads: CASSLLTGSISGNTIYF. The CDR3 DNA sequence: TGTGCCAGCAGCTTACTGACAGGGTCCATCTCTGGAAACACCATATATTTT.

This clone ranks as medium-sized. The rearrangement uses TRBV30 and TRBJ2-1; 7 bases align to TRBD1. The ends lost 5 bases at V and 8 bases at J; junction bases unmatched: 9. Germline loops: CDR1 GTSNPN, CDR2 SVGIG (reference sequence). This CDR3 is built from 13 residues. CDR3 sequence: CAWDLRGFDEQFF. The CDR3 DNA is TGTGCCTGGGACCTCAGGGGGTTCGATGAGCAGTTCTTC.

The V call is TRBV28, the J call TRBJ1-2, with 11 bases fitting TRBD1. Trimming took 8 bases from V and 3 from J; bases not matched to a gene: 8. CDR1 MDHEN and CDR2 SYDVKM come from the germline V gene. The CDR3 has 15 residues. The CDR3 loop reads CASGGQGARYYGYTF. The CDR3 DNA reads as TGTGCCAGCGGTGGACAGGGGGCGAGGTACTATGGCTACACCTTC.